This TCR beta chain emerged from a study of cytomegalovirus exposure and HLA in healthy donors. Study results and limitations: A subsequent analysis found that TCR clusters from the first cohort also tended to co-occur in the 90 to 150 validation repertoires, with less than 95% of cluster scores above 0. Most TCRs appeared rarely, but some public TCRs recurred in many donors. Reported performance of the classifier showed diagnosis of cytomegalovirus status with high specificity and sensitivity. CMV antigen specificity of three CMV-associated chains was confirmed in vitro.

Using immunoSEQ multiplex PCR, the repertoire was profiled, and TCRdb retains in-frame clones only, with some absent. The sample holds about 170,000 clones, roughly 90% seen once. Regarding this clone: Its antigen is undetermined.

Unmatched junction bases numbered 9, after V lost 1 base and J lost 0 bases. The CDR3 has 18 amino acids. Germline assignment: CDR1 SGHRS and CDR2 YFSETQ. The TCR was taken from a woman under 30 in good health and CMV-seropositive. The sequenced sample was PBMCs. The rearrangement uses TRBV5-1 and TRBJ2-7, with TRBD2 matching over 11 bases. This chain's CDR3 is CASSLTVAGGSVSYEQYF. CDR3 nucleotide sequence: TGCGCCAGCAGCTTGACAGTAGCGGGAGGGTCGGTCTCCTACGAGCAGTACTTC.